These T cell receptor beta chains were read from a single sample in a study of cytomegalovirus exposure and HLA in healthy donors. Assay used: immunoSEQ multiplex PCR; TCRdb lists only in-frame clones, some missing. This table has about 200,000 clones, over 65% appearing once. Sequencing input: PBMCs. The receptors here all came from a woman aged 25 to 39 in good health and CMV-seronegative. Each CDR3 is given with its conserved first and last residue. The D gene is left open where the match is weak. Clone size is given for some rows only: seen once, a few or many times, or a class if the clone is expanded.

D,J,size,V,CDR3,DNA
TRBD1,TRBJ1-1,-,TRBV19,CASSPRQGTLNTEAFF,TGTGCCAGTAGTCCACGACAGGGGACTTTGAACACTGAAGCTTTCTTT
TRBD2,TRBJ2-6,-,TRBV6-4,CASSALGLAGSSGANVLTF,TGTGCCAGCAGTGCGCTAGGGCTAGCGGGTAGCTCTGGGGCCAACGTCCTGACTTTC
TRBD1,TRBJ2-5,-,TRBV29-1,CSVEEWTGEETQYF,TGCAGCGTTGAAGAATGGACAGGGGAAGAGACCCAGTACTTC
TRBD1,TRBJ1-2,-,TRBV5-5,CASSPRDRHYGYTF,TGTGCCAGCAGCCCGAGGGACAGGCACTATGGCTACACCTTC
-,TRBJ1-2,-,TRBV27,CASSFRRPLYYTF,TGTGCCAGCAGTTTTCGGAGACCTCTTTACTACACCTTC
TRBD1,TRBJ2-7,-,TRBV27,CASSSRTPGQGSFYEQYF,TGTGCCAGCAGTTCCCGTACCCCCGGACAGGGGTCCTTCTACGAGCAGTACTTC
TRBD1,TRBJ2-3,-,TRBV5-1,CASSLGDRLFTDTQYF,TGCGCCAGCAGCTTGGGGGACAGACTTTTCACAGATACGCAGTATTTT
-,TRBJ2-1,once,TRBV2,CASSGDSSINEQFF,TGTGCCAGCAGCGGTGACAGTTCCATCAATGAGCAGTTCTTC
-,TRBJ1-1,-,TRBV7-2,CASSLGQMNTEAFF,TGTGCCAGCAGCTTAGGACAAATGAACACTGAAGCTTTCTTT
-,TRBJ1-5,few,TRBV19,CASSDTGGAQHF,TGTGCCAGTAGTGATACCGGGGGAGCCCAGCATTTT
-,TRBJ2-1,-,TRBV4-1,CASSPNGIGNEQFF,TGCGCCAGCAGCCCTAACGGGATCGGCAATGAGCAGTTCTTC
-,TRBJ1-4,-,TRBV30,CAWRPWGGLWEKLFF,TGTGCCTGGAGGCCGTGGGGGGGTTTATGGGAAAAACTGTTTTTT
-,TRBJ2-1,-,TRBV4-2,CASSEGPYNEQFF,TGTGCCAGCAGCGAGGGCCCCTACAATGAGCAGTTCTTC
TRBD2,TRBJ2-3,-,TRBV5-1,CASLRSGDTDTQYF,TGCGCCAGCTTACGTAGCGGGGACACAGATACGCAGTATTTT
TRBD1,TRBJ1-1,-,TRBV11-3,CASSERTGANTEAFF,TGTGCCAGCAGCGAACGGACAGGGGCGAACACTGAAGCTTTCTTT
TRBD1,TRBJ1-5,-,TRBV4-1,CASSRTGQGGNQPQHF,TGCGCCAGCAGCCGGACTGGACAGGGTGGCAATCAGCCCCAGCATTTT
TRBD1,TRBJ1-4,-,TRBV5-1,CASSPSPGQGYEKLFF,TGCGCCAGCAGTCCAAGTCCGGGACAGGGCTATGAAAAACTGTTTTTT
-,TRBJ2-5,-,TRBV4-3,CASSQDHQGRETQYF,TGCGCCAGCAGCCAAGACCACCAGGGGCGGGAGACCCAGTACTTC
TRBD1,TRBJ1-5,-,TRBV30,CAWTEGTVNQPQHF,TGTGCCTGGACCGAAGGGACAGTTAATCAGCCCCAGCATTTT
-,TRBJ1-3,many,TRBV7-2,CASSFGQGNTIYF,TGTGCCAGCAGCTTCGGACAGGGAAACACCATATATTTT
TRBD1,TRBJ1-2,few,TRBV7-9,CSSSLAIGQGGNYGYTF,TGTTCCAGCAGCTTAGCAATCGGACAGGGGGGAAACTATGGCTACACCTTC
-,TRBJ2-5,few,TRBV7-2,CASSPDYGETQYF,TGTGCCAGCAGCCCGGACTACGGAGAGACCCAGTACTTC